This T cell receptor (beta chain) was captured by sequencing in a study of blood T cells in healthy people across ages. The study recruited healthy Caucasian donors from Russia who were aged about 6 to 100. On this clonotype: Its target is not known.

CDR3 length: 19 residues. The V gene's germline CDR1 is MGHDK and CDR2 SYGVNS. V lost 1 base, J lost 0 bases, and 12 bases stayed unmatched. Findings of the study overall: It was held that the diversity estimates obtained from one million T cells were underestimates.

A J-beta primer mix and a sample-barcoded 5' primer were used in a second PCR of about 7 to 12 cycles. A tag from a template-switch adaptor with 12 random nucleotides marked each cDNA molecule. TCRdb re-analysed the 5' RACE reads in MiXCR, keeping a single row per CDR3 protein. The data hold hundreds of thousands of distinct CDR3 sequences, with under 25% observed a single time. The sample taken for sequencing was blood. V gene TRBV25-1 combines with J gene TRBJ2-1; the match to TRBD2 covers 7 bases. This receptor was identified in a man between 65 and 85 years old in good health. CDR3 amino acids: CASSEFGGGRTNSYNEQFF. CDR3 sequence (DNA): TGTGCCAGCAGTGAATTCGGGGGAGGGCGGACGAACTCCTACAATGAGCAGTTCTTC.